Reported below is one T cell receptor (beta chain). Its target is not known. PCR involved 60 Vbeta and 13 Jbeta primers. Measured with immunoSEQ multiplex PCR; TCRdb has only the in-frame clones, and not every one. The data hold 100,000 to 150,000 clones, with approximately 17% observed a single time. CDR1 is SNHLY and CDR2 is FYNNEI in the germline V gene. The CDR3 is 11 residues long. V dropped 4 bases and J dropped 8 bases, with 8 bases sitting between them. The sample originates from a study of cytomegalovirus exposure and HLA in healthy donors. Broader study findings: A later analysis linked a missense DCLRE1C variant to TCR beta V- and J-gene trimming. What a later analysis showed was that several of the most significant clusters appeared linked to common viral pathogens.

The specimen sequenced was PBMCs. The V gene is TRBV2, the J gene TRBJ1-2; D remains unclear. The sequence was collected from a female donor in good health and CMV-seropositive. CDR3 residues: CASSVVRGYTF. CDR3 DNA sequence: TGTGCCAGCAGTGTAGTGAGAGGCTACACCTTC. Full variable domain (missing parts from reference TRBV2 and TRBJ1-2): EPEVTQTPSHQVTQMGQEVILRCVPISNHLYFYWYRQILGQKVEFLVSFYNNEISEKSEIFDDQFSVERPDGSNFTLKIRSTKLEDSAMYFCASSVVRGYTFGSGTRLTVV.